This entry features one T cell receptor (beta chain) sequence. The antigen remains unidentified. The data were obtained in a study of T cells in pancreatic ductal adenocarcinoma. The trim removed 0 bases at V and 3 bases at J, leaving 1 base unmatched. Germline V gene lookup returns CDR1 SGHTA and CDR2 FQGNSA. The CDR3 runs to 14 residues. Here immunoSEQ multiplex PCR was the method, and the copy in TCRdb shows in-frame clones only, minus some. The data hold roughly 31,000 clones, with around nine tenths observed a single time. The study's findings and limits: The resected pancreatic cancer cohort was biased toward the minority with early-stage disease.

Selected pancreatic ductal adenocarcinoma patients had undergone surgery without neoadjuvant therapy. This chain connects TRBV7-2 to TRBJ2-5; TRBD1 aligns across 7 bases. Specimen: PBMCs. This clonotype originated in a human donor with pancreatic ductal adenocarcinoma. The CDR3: CASSLAGQKETQYF. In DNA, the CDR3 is TGTGCCAGCAGCTTAGCGGGACAGAAAGAGACCCAGTACTTC.